These 19 T cell receptor beta chains originate from one sample sequenced in a study of blood T cell repertoires in COVID-19. TCRdb's table, derived via immunoSEQ multiplex PCR, lists solely in-frame clones and lacks some. The sample includes around 370,000 clones, about 93% of them seen just once. Input material: peripheral blood. The receptor set was obtained from a woman younger than 30 who had recovered from COVID-19.

The chain combines TRBV28 with TRBJ1-4, with 8 positions matching TRBD1. CDR1 and CDR2 from the germline V gene are MDHEN and SYDVKM. The CDR3 has 12 amino acids. V dropped 8 bases and J dropped 5; count of bases not matched to a gene: 1. In DNA, the CDR3 is TGTGCCAGCCGACAGGGGAATGAAAAACTGTTTTTT. It codes for CASRQGNEKLFF.

DNA for the CDR3: TGTGCCAGCAAGAACAGGGGGAGGTACGAGCAGTACGTC. Translated, it gives CASKNRGRYEQYV. V usage is TRBV2 and J usage is TRBJ2-7; 8 positions match TRBD1. V lost 7 bases, J lost 4 bases, and 6 bases stayed unmatched. The CDR3 has 13 amino acids. Germline lookup yields CDR1 SNHLY and CDR2 FYNNEI.

The chain carries TRBV9 and TRBJ1-3; the match to TRBD1 covers 7 bases. V was clipped by 0 bases and J by 2 bases; unmatched bases: 5. The length of the CDR3 is 16 residues. The germline gives CDR1 SGDLS, CDR2 YYNGEE. The CDR3 here is CASSVAQGEAGNTIYF. Written as DNA, the CDR3 is TGTGCCAGCAGCGTAGCGCAGGGGGAGGCTGGAAACACCATATATTTT.

The genes are TRBV6-6 and TRBJ1-1; D call uncertain. The germline V gene has CDR1 MNHNY and CDR2 SVGAGI (reference sequence). V was shortened by 2 bases and J by 7 bases, with 5 bases between the two germline ends. The CDR3 spans 11 residues. CDR3 residues: CASSYKSEAFF. The CDR3 nucleotides are TGTGCCAGCAGTTACAAGAGTGAAGCTTTCTTT.

V usage is TRBV11-3 and J usage is TRBJ1-2; TRBD1 agrees at 11 bases. The CDR3 extends over 17 amino acids. Germline CDR1 is SGHNT and CDR2 is YENEEA. With 5 bases clipped from V and 4 bases from J, the junction kept 12 bases outside the gene matches. For the CDR3, the DNA is TGTGCCAGCAGCCCTCCGCCGGGACAGGGGGAGTTCTATGGCTACACCTTC. Its translation is CASSPPPGQGEFYGYTF.

The chain joins TRBV19 to TRBJ1-1; no reliable D call. CDR3 length: 15 residues. Germline V CDR1 and CDR2: LNHDA, SQIVND (reference sequence). The ends were cut back, 0 bases at V and 0 bases at J, with 8 bases in the middle. The CDR3 nucleotides read TGTGCCAGTAGTATAGATCCAGATATGAACACTGAAGCTTTCTTT. This translates into CASSIDPDMNTEAFF.

This chain connects TRBV4-3 to TRBJ2-5; D gene unclear. The CDR3 runs 17 residues. Trimming removed 0 bases from V and 2 bases from J, with 16 bases in between. CDR1 is LGHNA, CDR2 YSLEER, per germline. CDR3 sequence (DNA): TGCGCCAGCAGCCAAGAGATGTTCGGGTTCGGGCAAGAGACCCAGTACTTC. Translating gives CASSQEMFGFGQETQYF.

The V call is TRBV6-2 or TRBV6-3, the J call TRBJ2-4; no clear D. Germline CDR1 and CDR2: MNHEY and SVGEGT. The CDR3 totals 14 residues. V was clipped by 2 bases and J by 7 bases, with 12 bases between them. CDR3 sequence: CASSYRLVQNIQYF. DNA of the CDR3: TGTGCCAGCAGTTACCGGCTAGTCCAGAACATTCAGTACTTC.

The DNA for the CDR3 is TGTGCCAGCAGCCCGGACGGGAACCCTTCCTACAATGAGCAGTTCTTC. Translation: CASSPDGNPSYNEQFF. This chain connects TRBV9 to TRBJ2-1, with D tentatively TRBD2 (5 bases). The V gene lost 4 bases and the J gene lost 1 base, with 15 bases spanning the gap. This CDR3 spans 16 amino acids. CDR1 and CDR2 from the germline V gene are SGDLS and YYNGEE.

The chain employs TRBV9 and TRBJ2-1, with a possible D match to TRBD2 (6 bases). Trimming removed 4 bases from V and 3 bases from J, with 26 bases in between. Germline values: CDR1 SGDLS, CDR2 YYNGEE. The CDR3 has 19 residues. Written as DNA, the CDR3 is TGTGCCAGCAGCTCCGGGGGAGGAGCCTTAGGGCCCAACTACAATGAGCAGTTCTTC. It is translated as CASSSGGGALGPNYNEQFF.

The gene calls are TRBV5-6 and TRBJ1-4, with D possibly matching TRBD1 (6 bases). The ends were cut back, 0 bases at V and 1 base at J, with 7 bases in the middle. Germline CDR1 SGHDT, CDR2 YYEEEE. The length of the CDR3 is 15 residues. For the CDR3, the DNA is TGTGCCAGCAGCTTGGGGGGGCTAACTAATGAAAAACTGTTTTTT. It specifies CASSLGGLTNEKLFF. The complete variable domain, with remaining parts taken from reference TRBV5-6 and TRBJ1-4, reads DAGVTQSPTHLIKTRGQQVTLRCSPKSGHDTVSWYQQALGQGPQFIFQYYEEEERQRGNFPDRFSGHQFPNYSSELNVNALLLGDSALYLCASSLGGLTNEKLFFGSGTQLSVL.

This rearrangement joins TRBV19 to TRBJ1-2, with D hard to call. V was trimmed by 8 bases and J by 3 bases, leaving 7 bases between them. Germline V lookup: CDR1 LNHDA, CDR2 SQIVND (reference sequence). The CDR3 consists of 11 residues. The CDR3 protein is CASANYYGYTF. The DNA of the CDR3 is TGTGCCAGTGCGAACTACTATGGCTACACCTTC.

This chain uses TRBV11-3 with TRBJ1-3; tentative D call: TRBD1 (5 bases). Germline CDR1 reads SGHNT; CDR2 reads YENEEA. The CDR3 runs 17 residues. V lost 5 bases and J 1 base, leaving 18 bases between the germline ends. The CDR3 DNA sequence: TGTGCCAGCAGCCCAAGACAGATCGCGTCATCTGGAAACACCATATATTTT. Its translation is CASSPRQIASSGNTIYF.

The rearrangement links TRBV4-1 to TRBJ1-5; D might be TRBD1 (5 bases). The germline CDR1 and CDR2 sequences are MGHRA and YSYEKL. Deletions cut 6 bases from V and 0 bases from J, with 15 bases between. The CDR3 has 16 amino acids. The CDR3 region has the DNA TGCGCCAGCAGTATTTCCAGGGTGGGTAGCAATCAGCCCCAGCATTTT. The encoded protein is CASSISRVGSNQPQHF.

The chain uses TRBV7-6 and TRBJ1-1; 7 bases map to TRBD1. V lost 5 bases, J lost 10 bases, and 7 bases stayed unmatched. CDR3 size: 12 residues. Germline-derived CDR1 and CDR2 are SGHVS and FNYEAQ. This CDR3 reads CASSPDREAAFF. CDR3 DNA: TGTGCCAGCAGCCCTGACAGGGAAGCAGCTTTCTTT. Looking up the rest from reference TRBV7-6 and TRBJ1-1 gives the full variable domain: GAGVSQSPRYKVTKRGQDVALRCDPISGHVSLYWYRQALGQGPEFLTYFNYEAQQDKSGLPNDRFSAERPEGSISTLTIQRTEQRDSAMYRCASSPDREAAFFGQGTRLTVV.

The CDR3, as DNA: TGTGCCAGCAGTTACGGGCTGGATTACGAGCAGTACGTC. Translated: CASSYGLDYEQYV. This chain uses TRBV6-2 or TRBV6-3 with TRBJ2-7; no definite D call. The CDR3 spans 13 residues. V lost 2 bases and J lost 4, with 9 bases in between. Per the germline V gene, CDR1 is MNHEY and CDR2 is SVGEGT.

The V call is TRBV19, the J call TRBJ1-5; TRBD1 matches 11 bases. With 3 bases clipped from V and 7 bases from J, the junction kept 2 bases outside the gene matches. The CDR3 extends over 14 amino acids. The germline gives CDR1 LNHDA, CDR2 SQIVND (reference sequence). The CDR3 DNA reads TGTGCCAGTAGTATTGGGACAGGGGGACAGCCCCAGCATTTT. Protein: CASSIGTGGQPQHF.

The V and J genes are TRBV15 and TRBJ1-4; tentative D call: TRBD1 (5 bases). The V gene lost 5 bases and the J gene lost 10 bases, with 20 bases spanning the gap. The germline CDR1 and CDR2 sequences are LNHNV and YYDKDF (reference sequence). There are 15 residues in the CDR3. CDR3 sequence (DNA): TGTGCCACCAGCGGTGAGGCAGGGATTCTGCGAAAACTGTTTTTT. Its translation: CATSGEAGILRKLFF. The variable domain in full, with the rest retrieved from reference TRBV15 and TRBJ1-4, is DAMVIQNPRYQVTQFGKPVTLSCSQTLNHNVMYWYQQKSSQAPKLLFHYYDKDFNNEADTPDNFQSRRPNTSFCFLDIRSPGLGDTAMYLCATSGEAGILRKLFFGSGTQLSVL.

The chain couples TRBV30 to TRBJ2-2; TRBD1 might be the D (6 bases). This CDR3 contains 14 residues. The V gene's germline CDR1 is GTSNPN and CDR2 SVGIG (reference sequence). V was pared by 4 bases and J by 3 bases, with 12 bases between. CDR3 protein: CAWNAYRDTGELFF. In DNA, the CDR3 is TGTGCCTGGAATGCCTACAGGGACACCGGGGAGCTGTTTTTT.